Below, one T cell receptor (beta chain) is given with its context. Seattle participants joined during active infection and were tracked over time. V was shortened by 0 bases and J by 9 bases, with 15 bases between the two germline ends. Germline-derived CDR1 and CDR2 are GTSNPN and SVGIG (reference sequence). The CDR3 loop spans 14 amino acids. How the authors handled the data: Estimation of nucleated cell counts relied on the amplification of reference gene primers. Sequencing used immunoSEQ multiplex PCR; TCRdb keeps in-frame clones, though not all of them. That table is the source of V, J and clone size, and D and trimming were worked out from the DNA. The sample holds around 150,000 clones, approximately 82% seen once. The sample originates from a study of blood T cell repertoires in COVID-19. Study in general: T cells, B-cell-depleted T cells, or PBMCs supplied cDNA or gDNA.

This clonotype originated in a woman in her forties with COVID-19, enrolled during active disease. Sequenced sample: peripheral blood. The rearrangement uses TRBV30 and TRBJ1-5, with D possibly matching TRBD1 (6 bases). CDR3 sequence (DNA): TGTGCCTGGAGTGTATCAGGGGCCTTTGGGCCCCAGCATTTT. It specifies CAWSVSGAFGPQHF. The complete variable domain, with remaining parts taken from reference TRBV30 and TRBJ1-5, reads SQTIHQWPATLVQPVGSPLSLECTVEGTSNPNLYWYRQAAGRGLQLLFYSVGIGQISSEVPQNLSASRPQDRQFILSSKKLLLSDSGFYLCAWSVSGAFGPQHFGDGTRLSIL.